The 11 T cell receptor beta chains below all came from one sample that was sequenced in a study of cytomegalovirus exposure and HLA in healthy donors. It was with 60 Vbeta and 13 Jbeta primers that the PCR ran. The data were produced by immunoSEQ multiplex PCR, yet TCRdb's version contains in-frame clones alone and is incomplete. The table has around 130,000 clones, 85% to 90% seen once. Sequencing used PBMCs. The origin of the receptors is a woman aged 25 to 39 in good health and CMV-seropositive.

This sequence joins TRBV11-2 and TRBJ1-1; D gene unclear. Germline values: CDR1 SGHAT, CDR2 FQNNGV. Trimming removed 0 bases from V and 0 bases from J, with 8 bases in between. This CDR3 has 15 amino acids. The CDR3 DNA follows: TGTGCCAGCAGCTTAGAGGCCTCCCTGAACACTGAAGCTTTCTTT. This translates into CASSLEASLNTEAFF. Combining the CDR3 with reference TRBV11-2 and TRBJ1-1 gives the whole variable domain EAGVAQSPRYKIIEKRQSVAFWCNPISGHATLYWYQQILGQGPKLLIQFQNNGVVDDSQLPKDRFSAERLKGVDSTLKIQPAKLEDSAVYLCASSLEASLNTEAFFGQGTRLTVV.

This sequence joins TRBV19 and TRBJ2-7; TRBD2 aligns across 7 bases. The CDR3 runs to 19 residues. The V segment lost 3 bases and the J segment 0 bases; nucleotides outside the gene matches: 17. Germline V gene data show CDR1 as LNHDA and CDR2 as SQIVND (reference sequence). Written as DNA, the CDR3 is TGTGCCAGTAGTATGTTAGGCGGGAGTACCCCGCCAACCTCCTACGAGCAGTACTTC. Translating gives CASSMLGGSTPPTSYEQYF.

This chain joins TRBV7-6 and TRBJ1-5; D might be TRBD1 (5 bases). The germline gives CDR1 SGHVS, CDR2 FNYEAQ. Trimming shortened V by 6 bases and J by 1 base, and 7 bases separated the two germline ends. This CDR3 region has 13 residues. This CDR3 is CASSQGSNQPQHF. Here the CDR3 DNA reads TGTGCCAGCAGTCAGGGAAGCAATCAGCCCCAGCATTTT.

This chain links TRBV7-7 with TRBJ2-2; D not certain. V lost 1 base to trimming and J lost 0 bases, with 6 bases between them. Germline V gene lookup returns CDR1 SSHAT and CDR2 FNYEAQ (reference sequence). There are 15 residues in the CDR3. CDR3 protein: CASSLERSNTGELFF. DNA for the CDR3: TGTGCCAGCAGCTTAGAACGGTCGAACACCGGGGAGCTGTTTTTT.

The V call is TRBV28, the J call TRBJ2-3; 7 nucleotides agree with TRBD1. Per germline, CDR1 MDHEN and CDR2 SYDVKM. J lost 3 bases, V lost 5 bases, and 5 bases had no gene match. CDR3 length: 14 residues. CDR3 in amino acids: CASSVRGRTDTQYF. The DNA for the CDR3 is TGTGCCAGCAGTGTTAGGGGGCGGACAGATACGCAGTATTTT. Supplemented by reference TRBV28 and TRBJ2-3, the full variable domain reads DVKVTQSSRYLVKRTGEKVFLECVQDMDHENMFWYRQDPGLGLRLIYFSYDVKMKEKGDIPEGYSVSREKKERFSLILESASTNQTSMYLCASSVRGRTDTQYFGPGTRLTVL.

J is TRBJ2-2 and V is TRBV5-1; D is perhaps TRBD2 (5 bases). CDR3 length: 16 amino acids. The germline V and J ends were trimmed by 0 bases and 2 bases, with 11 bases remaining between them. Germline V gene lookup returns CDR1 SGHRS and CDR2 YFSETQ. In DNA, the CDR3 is TGCGCCAGCAGCTTGGGAGGCGGGCCTAACACCGGGGAGCTGTTTTTT. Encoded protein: CASSLGGGPNTGELFF. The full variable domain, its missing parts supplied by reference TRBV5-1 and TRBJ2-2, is KAGVTQTPRYLIKTRGQQVTLSCSPISGHRSVSWYQQTPGQGLQFLFEYFSETQRNKGNFPGRFSGRQFSNSRSEMNVSTLELGDSALYLCASSLGGGPNTGELFFGEGSRLTVL.

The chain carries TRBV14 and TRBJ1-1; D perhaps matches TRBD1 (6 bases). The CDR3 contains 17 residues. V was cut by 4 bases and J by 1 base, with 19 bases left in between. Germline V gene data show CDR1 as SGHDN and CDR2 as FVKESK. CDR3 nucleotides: TGTGCCAGCAGCCCCCTTGAAGGGGCAGGGGAGAACACTGAAGCTTTCTTT. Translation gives CASSPLEGAGENTEAFF.

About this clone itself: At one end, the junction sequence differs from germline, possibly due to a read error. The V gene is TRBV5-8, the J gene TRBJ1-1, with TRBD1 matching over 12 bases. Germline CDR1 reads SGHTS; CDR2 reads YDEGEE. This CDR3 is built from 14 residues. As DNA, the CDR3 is TGTGCCAGCAGCTTTCGGCCGGGACAGGGGGCGACTTGCTTT. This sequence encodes CASSFRPGQGATCF.

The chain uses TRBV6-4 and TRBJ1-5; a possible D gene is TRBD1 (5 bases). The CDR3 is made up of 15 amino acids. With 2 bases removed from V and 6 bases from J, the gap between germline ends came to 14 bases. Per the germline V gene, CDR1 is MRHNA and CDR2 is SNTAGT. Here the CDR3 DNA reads TGTGCCAGCAGTGACCCAGACAGAAAGGGTCAGCCCCAGCATTTT. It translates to CASSDPDRKGQPQHF.

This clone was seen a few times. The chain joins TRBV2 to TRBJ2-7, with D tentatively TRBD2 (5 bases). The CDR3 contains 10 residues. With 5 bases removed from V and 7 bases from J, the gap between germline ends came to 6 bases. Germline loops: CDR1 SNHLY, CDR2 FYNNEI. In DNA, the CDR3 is TGTGCCAGCAGTAGACTAGAGCAGTACTTC. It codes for CASSRLEQYF. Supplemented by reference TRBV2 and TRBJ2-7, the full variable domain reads EPEVTQTPSHQVTQMGQEVILRCVPISNHLYFYWYRQILGQKVEFLVSFYNNEISEKSEIFDDQFSVERPDGSNFTLKIRSTKLEDSAMYFCASSRLEQYFGPGTRLTVT.

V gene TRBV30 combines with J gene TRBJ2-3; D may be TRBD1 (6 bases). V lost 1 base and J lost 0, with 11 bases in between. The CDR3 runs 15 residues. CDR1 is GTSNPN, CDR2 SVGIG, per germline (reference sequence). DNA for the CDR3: TGTGCCTGGAGTGCGGGACAACCTAGCACAGATACGCAGTATTTT. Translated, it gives CAWSAGQPSTDTQYF.